The 25 T cell receptor beta chains below were found in one sample sequenced in a study of shared clonotypes between healthy human individuals. The assay was immunoSEQ multiplex PCR, and TCRdb's table has in-frame clones only and misses some. Of some 2.4 million clones in the sample, 90% to 95% were seen once. The material sequenced was naive CD4+ T cells from PBMCs. The sample's subset: CD45RA+ positively selected. The receptors stem from a man younger than 35 in good health. Some clones in this sample may be carry-over from other donors' samples.

The chain carries TRBV11-2 and TRBJ2-1, with D possibly being TRBD1 or TRBD2 (6 bases each). The CDR3 covers 17 residues. Trimming pared 7 bases from V and 5 bases from J, leaving 24 bases between. CDR1 SGHAT and CDR2 FQNNGV come from the germline V gene. CDR3 sequence (DNA): TGTGCCAGCAACCTACCCGGGGGCGCCGGGTCCAACAATGAGCAGTTCTTC. Protein sequence: CASNLPGGAGSNNEQFF.

A few counts support this clone. V usage is TRBV30 and J usage is TRBJ1-1; D is undetermined. The CDR3 is made up of 12 amino acids. CDR1 is GTSNPN, CDR2 SVGIG, per germline (reference sequence). V was clipped by 7 bases and J by 4 bases, with 13 bases between them. CDR3 bases: TGTGCCTTGTCCGGGGAGGGCACTGAAGCTTTCTTT. Protein: CALSGEGTEAFF.

The chain links TRBV5-4 to TRBJ1-2, with 8 bases aligning to TRBD1. After removal of 4 bases from V and 8 bases from J, the junction contained 10 bases not matched to a gene. The CDR3 is 14 residues long. Germline-derived CDR1 and CDR2 are SGHNT and YYREEE (reference sequence). CDR3 in DNA: TGTGCCAGCAGCGCTATGACAGGGGTGGGAGGCTACACCTTC. The encoded protein is CASSAMTGVGGYTF. Variable domain in full (rest from reference TRBV5-4 and TRBJ1-2): ETGVTQSPTHLIKTRGQQVTLRCSSQSGHNTVSWYQQALGQGPQFIFQYYREEENGRGNFPPRFSGLQFPNYSSELNVNALELDDSALYLCASSAMTGVGGYTFGSGTRLTVV.

As concerns this clone: Distinct nucleotide sequences in the sample also encode this CDR3. V usage is TRBV7-2 and J usage is TRBJ2-7, with D hard to call. V was cut by 1 base and J by 2 bases, with 12 bases left in between. There are 15 residues in the CDR3. CDR1 is SGHTA, CDR2 FQGNSA, per germline. Written as DNA, the CDR3 is TGTGCCAGCAGCTTAGGGCAGGTACCAACCTACGAGCAGTACTTC. Translated, it gives CASSLGQVPTYEQYF.

The V call is TRBV15, the J call TRBJ2-2; D remains ambiguous. V lost 3 bases and J lost 2, with 13 bases in between. CDR3 length: 16 amino acids. The germline V gene has CDR1 LNHNV and CDR2 YYDKDF (reference sequence). The CDR3 DNA reads as TGTGCCACCAGCAGCGTAAACCGGCCTAACACCGGGGAGCTGTTTTTT. Translating gives CATSSVNRPNTGELFF.

The genes are TRBV27 and TRBJ2-6; D could derive from TRBD1 or TRBD2 (5 bases each). CDR3 length: 15 amino acids. V was cut by 6 bases and J by 2 bases, with 11 bases left in between. Germline CDR1 reads MNHEY; CDR2 reads SMNVEV (reference sequence). CDR3 bases: TGTGCCAGCAGCCTTCGGGGCGCTGGGGCCAACGTCCTGACTTTC. It is translated as CASSLRGAGANVLTF.

This chain joins TRBV5-6 and TRBJ1-6; 9 bases align to TRBD1. CDR1 is SGHDT, CDR2 YYEEEE, per germline. The CDR3 is 17 residues long. V gave up 3 bases and J gave up 0 bases; unmatched junction bases: 4. The CDR3 DNA sequence: TGTGCCAGCAGCTGGGGGACAGGGAACTCCTATAATTCACCCCTCCACTTT. Translation gives CASSWGTGNSYNSPLHF.

The chain links TRBV30 to TRBJ1-6, with TRBD1 as a possible D gene (5 bases). The CDR3 is 12 amino acids. V lost 0 bases and J lost 10, with 7 bases in between. Germline V gives CDR1 GTSNPN, CDR2 SVGIG (reference sequence). The CDR3 DNA reads as TGTGCCTGGAGTGTAGGGGTGTCACCCCTCCACTTT. This sequence encodes CAWSVGVSPLHF.

This clone was found a few times. The gene calls are TRBV10-3 and TRBJ1-5; D is perhaps TRBD1 (5 bases). This CDR3 is built from 15 residues. From germline, CDR1 is ENHRY and CDR2 SYGVKD. V was pared by 3 bases and J by 2 bases, with 11 bases between. The CDR3 loop reads CAISDKGSGNQPQHF. CDR3 coding DNA: TGTGCCATCAGTGATAAGGGGTCTGGCAATCAGCCCCAGCATTTT.

The V gene is TRBV6-4, the J gene TRBJ1-1; D is uncertain. The CDR3 extends over 13 amino acids. V lost 3 bases, J lost 1 base, and 6 bases lay in between. Germline CDR1 reads MRHNA; CDR2 reads SNTAGT. As DNA, the CDR3 is TGTGCCAGCAGTGAACGGAGGAACACTGAAGCTTTCTTT. Residues: CASSERRNTEAFF.

This clone was picked up a small number of times. The V gene is TRBV18, the J gene TRBJ1-1; a weak D match, TRBD1 (6 bases). The CDR3 loop spans 16 amino acids. The germline V gene has CDR1 KGHSH and CDR2 LQKENI. Trimming took off 6 bases at V and 6 bases at J, with 23 bases between the two ends. The CDR3 loop reads CASSPDRTRGAPEAFF. The CDR3 DNA reads as TGTGCCAGCTCCCCTGACAGGACACGAGGCGCCCCTGAAGCTTTCTTT.

In the case of this clone: The junction shows a germline mismatch at one end, possibly a read error. V and J are TRBV19 and TRBJ1-1; maybe TRBD1 (5 bases). Germline values: CDR1 LNHDA, CDR2 SQIVND (reference sequence). The CDR3 is made up of 14 amino acids. DNA for the CDR3: TGTGCCAGTAGTACAGGGTGGCTGGGTACTGAAGCCTTCTTT. Its protein product is CASSTGWLGTEAFF.

The J gene is TRBJ2-7, the V gene TRBV5-4, with D possibly TRBD2 on 6 matching bases. This CDR3 spans 14 amino acids. Germline assignment: CDR1 SGHNT and CDR2 YYREEE (reference sequence). V dropped 0 bases and J dropped 4 bases, with 11 bases sitting between them. CDR3 DNA sequence: TGTGCCAGCAGCTTGGTCGGGAGTGAGTACGAGCAGTACTTC. Amino acids: CASSLVGSEYEQYF.

This clone was seen only once. CDR3 loop: CASSSGGADGSYNEQFF. In DNA form, the CDR3 reads TGTGCCAGCAGTTCCGGTGGGGCGGACGGCTCCTACAATGAGCAGTTCTTC. The J gene is TRBJ2-1, the V gene TRBV28; D is possibly TRBD1 (5 bases). Germline loops: CDR1 MDHEN, CDR2 SYDVKM. This CDR3 region has 17 residues. Trimming pared 4 bases from V and 0 bases from J, leaving 16 bases between.

This chain uses TRBV7-8 with TRBJ1-1, with D unclear. Germline CDR1 and CDR2: SGHVS and FQNEAQ. V was clipped by 3 bases and J by 9 bases, with 17 bases between them. This CDR3 spans 14 amino acids. DNA for the CDR3: TGTGCCAGCAGCTTCTCGGACCCTATCGGTAAAGCTTTCTTT. It is translated as CASSFSDPIGKAFF.

The chain carries TRBV2 and TRBJ1-5, with 9 positions matching TRBD1. V was pared by 4 bases and J by 3 bases, with 4 bases of the junction left unmatched. The CDR3 loop spans 15 amino acids. From germline, CDR1 is SNHLY and CDR2 FYNNEI. CDR3 residues: CASSVGTGNNQPQHF. The CDR3 coding sequence is TGTGCCAGCAGTGTTGGGACAGGGAACAATCAGCCCCAGCATTTT.

The rearrangement uses TRBV4-1 and TRBJ2-5; D not resolved. CDR3 length: 16 residues. The ends were cut back, 1 base at V and 0 bases at J, with 12 bases in the middle. Germline lookup yields CDR1 MGHRA and CDR2 YSYEKL. The CDR3 DNA is TGCGCCAGCAGCCAAGTTGTGGGAACCCACCAAGAGACCCAGTACTTC. It encodes CASSQVVGTHQETQYF.

This chain uses TRBV5-1 with TRBJ1-2; unclear D gene. CDR3 length: 16 amino acids. Germline V lookup: CDR1 SGHRS, CDR2 YFSETQ. V was clipped by 4 bases and J by 3 bases, with 19 bases between them. The CDR3 nucleotides are TGCGCCAGCAGCGCTTCAGAAAACCCTCCCCACTATGGCTACACCTTC. It specifies CASSASENPPHYGYTF.

This sequence joins TRBV4-3 and TRBJ2-1, with TRBD2 matching 8 bases. With 4 bases clipped from V and 2 bases from J, the junction kept 10 bases outside the gene matches. This CDR3 spans 17 amino acids. Germline V gene data show CDR1 as LGHNA and CDR2 as YSLEER. The CDR3 region is CASSPRSTSGPYNEQFF. DNA of the CDR3: TGCGCCAGCAGCCCCCGAAGCACTAGCGGACCCTACAATGAGCAGTTCTTC.

This clone appeared once. V is TRBV2 and J is TRBJ2-2; the match to TRBD1 covers 8 bases. This CDR3 has 14 residues. V lost 10 bases and J lost 5; bases outside the gene matches: 9. The germline V gene encodes CDR1 SNHLY and CDR2 FYNNEI. CDR3 bases: TGTGCCACTACTCAGGGGGCGCGTACCGGGGAGCTGTTTTTT. Amino acids: CATTQGARTGELFF.

The chain is built from TRBV9 and TRBJ2-1, with a possible D match to TRBD2 (6 bases). V lost 4 bases and J 1 base, leaving 12 bases between the germline ends. The germline V gene has CDR1 SGDLS and CDR2 YYNGEE. The CDR3 extends over 15 amino acids. The chain's CDR3 is CASSPGSGSYNEQFF. CDR3 in DNA: TGTGCCAGCAGCCCCGGTAGCGGATCCTACAATGAGCAGTTCTTC.

The chain uses TRBV7-3 and TRBJ2-7; TRBD2 matches at 14 bases. This CDR3 contains 15 residues. Unmatched junction bases numbered 2, after V lost 4 bases and J lost 3 bases. The germline CDR1 and CDR2 sequences are SGHTA and FQGTGA. The CDR3 nucleotides read TGTGCCAGCAGCTATGGGACTAGCGGGAGCTACGAGCAGTACTTC. It specifies CASSYGTSGSYEQYF.

This chain joins TRBV28 and TRBJ2-6; no definite D call. The CDR3 contains 19 residues. Germline V CDR1 and CDR2: MDHEN, SYDVKM. Trimming pared 6 bases from V and 4 bases from J, leaving 25 bases between. CDR3: CASSSIDAAAVAGANVLTF. Written as DNA, the CDR3 is TGTGCCAGCAGCTCGATAGACGCGGCCGCCGTTGCCGGGGCCAACGTCCTGACTTTC.

This clone was found a few times. Other nucleotide sequences from this sample produce the same CDR3. The chain couples TRBV5-4 to TRBJ1-1; D gene unclear. Germline V CDR1 and CDR2: SGHNT, YYREEE (reference sequence). CDR3 length: 11 residues. V lost 0 bases and J 5 bases, leaving 2 bases between the germline ends. DNA for the CDR3: TGTGCCAGCAGCTTGGGTACTGAAGCTTTCTTT. This codes for CASSLGTEAFF.

This chain uses TRBV19 with TRBJ2-7; the D is unclear. The CDR3 runs 15 residues. Trimming took off 6 bases at V and 1 base at J, with 16 bases between the two ends. Germline values: CDR1 LNHDA, CDR2 SQIVND (reference sequence). CDR3 DNA sequence: TGTGCCAGTAGACGAAGCAAGGGTGGGTCCTACGAGCAGTACTTC. It specifies CASRRSKGGSYEQYF.